This is a list of T cell receptor beta chains from one sample in a study of cytomegalovirus exposure and HLA in healthy donors. Sequenced by immunoSEQ multiplex PCR; TCRdb stores in-frame clones only, minus some. The sample has some 110,000 clones, over 65% seen once. The sample comprised PBMCs. These receptors were collected from a woman aged 40 to 50 in good health and CMV-seronegative. CDR3s include the opening cysteine and the closing phenylalanine or tryptophan. Fields, in order: CDR3 length, clone size, V gene, CDR3 protein. Only some rows state a clone size, as once, few, many or a class for expanded clones.

13 NA TRBV7-3 CASSPYLNTEAFF
12 once TRBV28 CASSSQGREQYF
13 NA TRBV19 CASSIDSTFEAFF
15 NA TRBV29-1 CSVEIASDSTDTQYF
14 NA TRBV4-1 CASSPGVETYEQYF
15 NA TRBV10-3 CAISGSTATSYEQYF
14 NA TRBV5-5 CASSLGQGNHEQYF
15 NA TRBV7-9 CASSLGGNPTGELFF
17 once TRBV28 CASSLGLGRGPNEKLFF
15 once TRBV6-6 CASSYSDRATDTQYF
15 once TRBV4-1 CASSQVAGPNEKLFF
15 NA TRBV7-2 CASSLNRDNFYEQYF
15 NA TRBV6-5 CASSYSGTGLNEQFF
15 NA TRBV7-3 CASSSVRTGFSEQYF
16 NA TRBV27 CASSLVRTSGPYEQYF
13 few TRBV6-1 CASRTGWSYEQYF
14 NA TRBV2 CASSESSADYGYTF
14 few TRBV7-2 CASSSGLAGVEQYF
15 NA TRBV9 CASSPEGGINYGYTF
12 NA TRBV15 CATSRDILPQHF
13 NA TRBV28 CASSFYRGYEQYF
13 NA TRBV30 CAWTPGGDYGYTF
17 NA TRBV2 CASSASLAGGPRDTQYF
13 NA TRBV6-4 CASSRESNTEAFF
15 NA TRBV28 CASSPTGAPYQPQHF
12 NA TRBV27 CASSPISGGQFF
16 NA TRBV28 CASSPPGAIGQYGYTF
16 NA TRBV6-5 CASSFTGEGSYYEQYF
14 few TRBV23-1 CASSREGALWGYTF
15 few TRBV5-4 CASSWTGTTFRKAFF
14 NA TRBV28 CASSARGQTGELFF
12 NA TRBV10-3 CAISTGLGGYTF
15 NA TRBV27 CASSVTGGGYNEQFF
15 NA TRBV6-5 CASSTTGTGSYEQYF
15 NA TRBV5-4 CASTREAGGHNEQFF
13 NA TRBV5-1 CASSFRGEYGYTF
15 NA TRBV19 CASSIAPQSNTEAFF
15 NA TRBV19 CASSILGQGRNEQFF
16 NA TRBV19 CASSFGRLFVSYEQYF
13 NA TRBV2 CASNRNPNTEAFF
15 NA TRBV7-2 CASSLRDRGDEKLFF
19 once TRBV7-9 CASSLTVWTSGIVGETQYF
16 NA TRBV7-8 CASSLRDRGGTGELFF
16 NA TRBV9 CASSVGDPLLYNEQFF
14 NA TRBV6-1 CASSLTGKNYGYTF
11 NA TRBV2 CASGHAGELFF
12 NA TRBV19 CASSIGGTMQFF